The 5 T cell receptor beta chains reported below all come from one sample, sequenced in a study of identical twins. Each CDR3 protein is one row after TCRdb ran MiXCR on the 5' RACE reads. The repertoire has roughly 190,000 distinct CDR3 sequences, approximately 15% of them found once; the top ten carry over 35%. These data were also reused for a study on T cells expressing NK-cell markers.

Sequences were obtained from CD8+ T cells sorted from blood. Source of these receptors: a woman aged 18 to 35 in good health.

This clonotype was detected ten times or more. CDR3 bases: TGCAGCGCCATGGCACAGGGTTCTCACGAGCAGTACTTC. Encoded protein: CSAMAQGSHEQYF. This chain joins TRBV29-1 and TRBJ2-7; TRBD1 might be the D (6 bases). The ends were cut back, 7 bases at V and 5 bases at J, with 18 bases in the middle. Germline V CDR1 and CDR2: SQVTM, ANQGSEA. CDR3 length equals 13 residues.

The chain carries TRBV29-1 and TRBJ2-1; 7 bases align to TRBD2. With 4 bases clipped from V and 1 base from J, the junction kept 1 base outside the gene matches. There are 13 residues in the CDR3. Germline V gene data show CDR1 as SQVTM and CDR2 as ANQGSEA. CDR3 in amino acids: CSVVGGSYNEQFF. Written as DNA, the CDR3 is TGCAGCGTTGTGGGGGGGTCCTACAATGAGCAGTTCTTC.

This clonotype was counted between two and nine times. The V and J genes are TRBV6-1 and TRBJ2-7, with 8 bases that match TRBD1. This CDR3 spans 16 amino acids. V dropped 5 bases and J dropped 3; count of bases not matched to a gene: 12. Germline values: CDR1 MNHNS, CDR2 SASEGT. The CDR3 region has the DNA TGTGCCAGCAGTCAGGACAGGGTACCAAGCCTCTACGAGCAGTACTTC. Translated, it gives CASSQDRVPSLYEQYF.

V gene TRBV2 combines with J gene TRBJ2-1, with D perhaps matching TRBD1 (6 bases). V was cut by 4 bases and J by 4 bases, with 11 bases left in between. This CDR3 has 14 amino acids. Germline V lookup: CDR1 SNHLY, CDR2 FYNNEI. CDR3 in amino acids: CASSVGTQYNEQFF. The DNA of the CDR3 is TGTGCCAGCAGTGTCGGGACACAGTACAATGAGCAGTTCTTC.

J is TRBJ1-1 and V is TRBV12-3 or TRBV12-4; D gene ambiguous. There are 14 residues in the CDR3. Trimming took 3 bases from V and 3 from J, leaving 11 bases between them. In nucleotides, the CDR3 is TGTGCCAGCAGTTTTAGGGCTGCGCACACTGAAGCTTTCTTT. Protein sequence: CASSFRAAHTEAFF.